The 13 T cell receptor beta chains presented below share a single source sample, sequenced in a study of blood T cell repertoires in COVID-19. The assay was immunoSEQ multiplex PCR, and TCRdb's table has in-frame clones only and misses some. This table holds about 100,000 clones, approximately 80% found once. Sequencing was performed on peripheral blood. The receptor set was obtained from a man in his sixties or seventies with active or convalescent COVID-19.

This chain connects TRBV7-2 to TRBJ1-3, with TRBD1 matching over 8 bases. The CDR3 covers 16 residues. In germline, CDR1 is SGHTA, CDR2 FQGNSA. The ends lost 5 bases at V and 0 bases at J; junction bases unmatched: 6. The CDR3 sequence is CASSRDRLSSGNTIYF. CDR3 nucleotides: TGTGCCAGCAGCCGGGACAGGTTAAGCTCTGGAAACACCATATATTTT. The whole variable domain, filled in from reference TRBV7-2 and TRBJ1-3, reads GAGVSQSPSNKVTEKGKDVELRCDPISGHTALYWYRQSLGQGLEFLIYFQGNSAPDKSGLPSDRFSAERTGGSVSTLTIQRTQQEDSAVYLCASSRDRLSSGNTIYFGEGSWLTVV.

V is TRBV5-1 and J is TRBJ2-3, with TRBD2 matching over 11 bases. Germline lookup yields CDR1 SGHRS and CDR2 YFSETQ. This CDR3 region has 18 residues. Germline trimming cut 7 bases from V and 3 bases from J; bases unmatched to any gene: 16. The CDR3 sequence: CASFLEARTSGSTDTQYF. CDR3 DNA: TGCGCCAGCTTCCTCGAGGCCCGTACTAGCGGGAGTACAGATACGCAGTATTTT.

The CDR3 coding sequence is TGTGCCACCAGTGCGACAGGGGTCCGGACCGGGGAGCTGTTTTTT. It yields the protein CATSATGVRTGELFF. The chain has TRBV24-1 and TRBJ2-2; 8 bases are shared with TRBD1. CDR1 and CDR2 from the germline V gene are KGHDR and SFDVKD. V lost 5 bases and J lost 5; bases outside the gene matches: 6. The CDR3 consists of 15 residues.

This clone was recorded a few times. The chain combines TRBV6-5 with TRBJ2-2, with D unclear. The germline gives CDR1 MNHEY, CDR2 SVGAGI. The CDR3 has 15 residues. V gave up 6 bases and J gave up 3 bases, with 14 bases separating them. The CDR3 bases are TGTGCCAGCAGAATACGGTTTTCGGACACCGGGGAGCTGTTTTTT. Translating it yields CASRIRFSDTGELFF.

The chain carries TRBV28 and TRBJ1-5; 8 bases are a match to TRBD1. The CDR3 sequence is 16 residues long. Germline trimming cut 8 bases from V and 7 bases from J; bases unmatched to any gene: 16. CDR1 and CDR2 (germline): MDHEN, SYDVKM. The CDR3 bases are TGTGCCAGCGGAGAGACAGGGGCCAGGGCTATGCAGCCCCAGCATTTT. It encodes CASGETGARAMQPQHF.

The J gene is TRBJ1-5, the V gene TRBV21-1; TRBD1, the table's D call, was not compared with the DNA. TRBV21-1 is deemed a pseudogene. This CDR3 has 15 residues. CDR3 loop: CASSTITGGGQPQHF. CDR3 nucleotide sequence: TGTGCCAGCAGCACCATCACAGGGGGCGGTCAGCCCCAGCATTTT.

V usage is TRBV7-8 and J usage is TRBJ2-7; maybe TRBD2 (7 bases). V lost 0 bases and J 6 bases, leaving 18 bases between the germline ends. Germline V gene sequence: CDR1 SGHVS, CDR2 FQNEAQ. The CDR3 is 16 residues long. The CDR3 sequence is CASSLAWTGGGGEQYF. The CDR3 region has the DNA TGTGCCAGCAGCTTAGCATGGACGGGGGGCGGGGGCGAGCAGTACTTC.

CDR3 protein: CASSYSGTGNQPQHF. Written as DNA, the CDR3 is TGTGCCAGCAGTTACTCCGGGACAGGGAATCAGCCCCAGCATTTT. The chain has TRBV6-2 or TRBV6-3 and TRBJ1-5, with 9 positions matching TRBD1. J gave up 4 bases and V 0 bases, and 1 base lay outside the gene matches. The CDR3 totals 15 residues. Per germline, CDR1 MNHEY and CDR2 SVGEGT.

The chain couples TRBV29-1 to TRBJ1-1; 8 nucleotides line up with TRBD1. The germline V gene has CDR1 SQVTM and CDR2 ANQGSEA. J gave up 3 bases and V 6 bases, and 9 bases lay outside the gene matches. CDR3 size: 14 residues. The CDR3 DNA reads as TGCAGCGTGAGGGGGGGCAGGGGGCACACTGAAGCTTTCTTT. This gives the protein CSVRGGRGHTEAFF.

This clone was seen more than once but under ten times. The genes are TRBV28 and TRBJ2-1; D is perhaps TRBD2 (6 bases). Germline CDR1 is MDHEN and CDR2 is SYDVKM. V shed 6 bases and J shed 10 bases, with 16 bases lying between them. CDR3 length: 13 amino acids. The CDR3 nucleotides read TGTGCCAGCAGGTGGGGAGGTAAAAACGAGCAGTTCTTC. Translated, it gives CASRWGGKNEQFF.

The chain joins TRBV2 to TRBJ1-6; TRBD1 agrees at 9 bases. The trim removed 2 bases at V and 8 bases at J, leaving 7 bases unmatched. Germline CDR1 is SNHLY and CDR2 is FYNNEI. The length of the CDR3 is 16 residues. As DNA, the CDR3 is TGTGCCAGCAGTGAATTGAGGACAGGGGTAGATTCACCCCTCCACTTT. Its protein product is CASSELRTGVDSPLHF. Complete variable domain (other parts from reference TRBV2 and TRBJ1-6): EPEVTQTPSHQVTQMGQEVILRCVPISNHLYFYWYRQILGQKVEFLVSFYNNEISEKSEIFDDQFSVERPDGSNFTLKIRSTKLEDSAMYFCASSELRTGVDSPLHFGNGTRLTVT.

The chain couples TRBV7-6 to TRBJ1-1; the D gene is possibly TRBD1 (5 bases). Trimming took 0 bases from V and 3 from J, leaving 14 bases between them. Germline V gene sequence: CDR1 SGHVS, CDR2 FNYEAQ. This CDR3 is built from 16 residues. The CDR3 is CASSLATATTYTEAFF. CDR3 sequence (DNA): TGTGCCAGCAGCTTAGCGACAGCTACCACCTACACTGAAGCTTTCTTT.

CDR3 in amino acids: CASSAAPPRPGYTF. In DNA, the CDR3 is TGTGCCAGCAGTGCGGCCCCCCCTCGGCCGGGCTACACCTTC. The chain recombines TRBV5-4 with TRBJ1-2; D is ambiguous. This CDR3 spans 14 amino acids. Trimming removed 5 bases from V and 8 bases from J, with 19 bases in between. Looked up from germline, CDR1 is SGHNT and CDR2 is YYREEE (reference sequence).